The clone carrying this T cell receptor (beta chain) was seen only once. Its antigen is unidentified. These data originate in a study of shared clonotypes between healthy human individuals. General study results and limits: Rarefaction indicated that sorted-subset sequencing remained incomplete although depth was large. Generally, estimated richness proved larger in naive subsets than it did in memory subsets.

The CDR3 sequence is 16 residues long. The V and J ends lost 2 bases and 1 base respectively, with 12 bases between them. CDR1 is LNHDA, CDR2 SQIVND, per germline (reference sequence). Original processing methods: Filtering differed, since immunoSEQ gave only junction sequences and no quality scores. The table came from immunoSEQ multiplex PCR; TCRdb's copy has only in-frame clones and leaves some out. V, J and clone size are those of that table, while D and trimming were read from the DNA. This table has hundreds of thousands of clones, less than 85% appearing once. The chain recombines TRBV19 with TRBJ1-5; D is unresolved. This sequence originates from a woman in her twenties or thirties in good health. The sequenced sample was memory CD4+ T cells sorted from blood. Subset specified: CD45RA-negative fraction. The CDR3 here is CASSIYGRTSNQPQHF. The CDR3 nucleotides read TGTGCCAGTAGTATATATGGACGGACGAGCAATCAGCCCCAGCATTTT.